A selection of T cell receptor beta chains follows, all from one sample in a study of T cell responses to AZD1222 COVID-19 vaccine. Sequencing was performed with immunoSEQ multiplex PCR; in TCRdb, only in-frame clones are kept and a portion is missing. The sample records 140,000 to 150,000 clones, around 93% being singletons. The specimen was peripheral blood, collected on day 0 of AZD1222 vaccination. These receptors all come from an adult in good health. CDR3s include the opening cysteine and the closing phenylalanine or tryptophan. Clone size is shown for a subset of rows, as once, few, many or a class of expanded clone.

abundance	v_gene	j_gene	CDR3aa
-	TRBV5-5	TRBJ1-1	CASSLLGGITEAFF
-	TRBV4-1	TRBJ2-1	CASSPLGLISYNEQFF
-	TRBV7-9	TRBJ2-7	CASSSFAGGVGEQYF
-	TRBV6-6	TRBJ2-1	CASRVAGGTYNEQFF
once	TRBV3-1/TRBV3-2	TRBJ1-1	CASSQVAGQGNTEAFF
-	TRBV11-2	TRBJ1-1	CASRGRLMNTEAFF
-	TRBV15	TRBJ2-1	CATSRDRPGQGNEQFF
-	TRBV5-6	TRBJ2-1	CASSLGLAGGPLAGEQFF
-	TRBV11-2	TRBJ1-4	CASRPGGAEKLFF
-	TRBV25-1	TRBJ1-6	CASSERAGAFNSPLHF
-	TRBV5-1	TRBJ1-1	CASSLVGGLGNTEAFF
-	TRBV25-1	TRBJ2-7	CASSGLGGQYF
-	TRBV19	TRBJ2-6	CASSNPLGRGSGANVLTF
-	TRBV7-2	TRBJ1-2	CASSFQLGTGYHGYTF
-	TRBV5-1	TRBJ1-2	CASSLGYMDGYTF
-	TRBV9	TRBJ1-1	CASSVVKNTEAFF
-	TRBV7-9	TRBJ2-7	CASSLDRATYEQYF
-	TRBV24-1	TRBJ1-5	CATPGKGRQPQHF
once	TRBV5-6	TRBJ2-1	CASRAPSGGNEQFF
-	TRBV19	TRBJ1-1	CASSIDDTEAFF
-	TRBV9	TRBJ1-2	CASSDATGYYGYTF
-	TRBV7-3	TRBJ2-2	CASRPSSGTQYTGELFF
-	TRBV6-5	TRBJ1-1	CASSPDRATEAFF
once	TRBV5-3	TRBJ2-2	CAGLTSGGPKTGELFF
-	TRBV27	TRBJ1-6	CASSPRDSYYNSPLHF
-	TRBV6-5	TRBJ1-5	CATWTAGGNQPQHF
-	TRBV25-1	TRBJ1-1	CASSEGQGLNTEAFF
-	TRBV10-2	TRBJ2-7	CASTSVGGVSYEQYF
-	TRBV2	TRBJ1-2	CASSPGTGGNAGYTF
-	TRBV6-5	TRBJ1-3	CASVRSSGNTIYF
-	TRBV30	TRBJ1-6	CAWLVAAGSPLHF
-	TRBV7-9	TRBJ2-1	CASSLRGLEFYNEQFF
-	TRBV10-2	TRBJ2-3	CASSAQGTQYF
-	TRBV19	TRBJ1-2	CASSIGRAAISYGYTF
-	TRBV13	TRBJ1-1	CASSNLTGGLFEAFF
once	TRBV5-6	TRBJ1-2	CASSLSLGQNYGYTF
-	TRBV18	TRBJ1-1	CASSGGGASNTEAFF
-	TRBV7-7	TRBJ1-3	CASSLGSGGGNTIYF
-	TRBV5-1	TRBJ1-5	CASSLDLDQPQHF
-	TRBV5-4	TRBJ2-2	CASSLELGQDTGELFF
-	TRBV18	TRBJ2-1	CASSPRGSSYNEQFF
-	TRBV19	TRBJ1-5	CASSIYGRDQPQHF
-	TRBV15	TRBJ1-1	CATSRGTGRSNTEAFF
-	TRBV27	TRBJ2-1	CASSPQHSDSYNEQFF
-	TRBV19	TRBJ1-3	CASSFGNTIYF
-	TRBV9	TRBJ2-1	CASSANFRGGLGNEQFF
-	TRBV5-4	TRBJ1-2	CASSLEGHLSGYTF
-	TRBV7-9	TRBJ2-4	CASSQALMGAKNIQYF
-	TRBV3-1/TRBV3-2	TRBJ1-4	CASSLQTGRGEKLFF
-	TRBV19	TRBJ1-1	CASKGQNMNTEAFF
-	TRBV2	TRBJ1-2	CASSDGSYTGRGYTF
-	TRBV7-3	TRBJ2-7	CASSAAPGGAYEQYF
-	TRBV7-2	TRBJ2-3	CASSFFPTDTQYF
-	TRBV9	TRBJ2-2	CASSVRPGQLFF